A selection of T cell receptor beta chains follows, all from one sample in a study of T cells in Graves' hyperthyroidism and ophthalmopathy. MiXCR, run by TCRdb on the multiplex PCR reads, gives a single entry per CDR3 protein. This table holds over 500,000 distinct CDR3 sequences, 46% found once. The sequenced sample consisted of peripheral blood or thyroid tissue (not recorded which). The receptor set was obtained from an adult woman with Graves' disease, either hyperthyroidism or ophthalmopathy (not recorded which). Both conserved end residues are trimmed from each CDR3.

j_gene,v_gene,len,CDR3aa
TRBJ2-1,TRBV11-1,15,ASSLTGTQSSYNEQF
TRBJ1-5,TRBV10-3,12,AISEIREGWPQH
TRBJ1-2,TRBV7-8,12,ASTSHGTNYGYT
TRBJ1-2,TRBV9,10,ASSTTLRGYT
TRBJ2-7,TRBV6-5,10,ASEDSSYEQY
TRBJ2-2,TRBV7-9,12,ASVPELDTGELF
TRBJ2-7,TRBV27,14,ASSIKEQGRGYEQY
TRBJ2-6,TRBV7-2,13,ASSFRPQAANVLT
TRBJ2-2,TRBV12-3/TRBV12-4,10,ASTRDTGELF
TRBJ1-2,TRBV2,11,ASSEYRENGYT
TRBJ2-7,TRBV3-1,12,ASSQGTGADEQY
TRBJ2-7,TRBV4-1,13,ASSQGTSQTYEQY
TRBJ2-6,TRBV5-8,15,ASSLTGILSGANVLT
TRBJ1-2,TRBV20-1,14,SARLAGDTGDDGYT
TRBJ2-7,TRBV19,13,ASSIVGDRANEQY
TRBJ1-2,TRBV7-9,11,ASSRTGENGYT
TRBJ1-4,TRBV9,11,ASSESTNEKLF
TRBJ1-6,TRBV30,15,AWSAGGGRSYNSPLH